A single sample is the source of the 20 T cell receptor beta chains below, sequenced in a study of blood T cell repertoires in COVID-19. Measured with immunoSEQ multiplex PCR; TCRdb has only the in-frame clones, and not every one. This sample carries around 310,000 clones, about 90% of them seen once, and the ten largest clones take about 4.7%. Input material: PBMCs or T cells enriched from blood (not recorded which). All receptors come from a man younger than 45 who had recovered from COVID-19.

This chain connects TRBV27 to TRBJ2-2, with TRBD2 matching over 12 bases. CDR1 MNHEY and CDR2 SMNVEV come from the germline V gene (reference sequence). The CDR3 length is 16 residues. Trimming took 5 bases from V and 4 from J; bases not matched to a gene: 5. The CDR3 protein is CASSPLAGGSTGELFF. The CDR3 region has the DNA TGTGCCAGCAGTCCACTAGCGGGGGGCTCCACCGGGGAGCTGTTTTTT.

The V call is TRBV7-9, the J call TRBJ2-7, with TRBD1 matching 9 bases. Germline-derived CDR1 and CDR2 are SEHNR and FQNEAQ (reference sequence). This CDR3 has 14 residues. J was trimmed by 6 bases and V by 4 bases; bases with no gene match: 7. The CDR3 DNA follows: TGTGCCAGCAGCTCCCCGGGACAGGGTTCCGAGCAGTACTTC. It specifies CASSSPGQGSEQYF. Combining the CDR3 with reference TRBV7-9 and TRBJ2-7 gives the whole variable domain DTGVSQNPRHKITKRGQNVTFRCDPISEHNRLYWYRQTLGQGPEFLTYFQNEAQLEKSRLLSDRFSAERPKGSFSTLEIQRTEQGDSAMYLCASSSPGQGSEQYFGPGTRLTVT.

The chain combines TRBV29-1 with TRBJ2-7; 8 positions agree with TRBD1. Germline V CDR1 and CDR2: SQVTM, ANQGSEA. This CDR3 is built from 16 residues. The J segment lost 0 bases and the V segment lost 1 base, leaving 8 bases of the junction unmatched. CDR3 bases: TGCAGCGTTGAAGTCCTTAGGACAGGGAGCTCCTACGAGCAGTACTTC. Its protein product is CSVEVLRTGSSYEQYF.

As DNA, the CDR3 is TGTGCCAGCAGCTTAGGAGGGACAGGGTTGCCCGGGGAGCTGTTTTTT. It specifies CASSLGGTGLPGELFF. The genes are TRBV11-2 and TRBJ2-2, with 9 bases aligning to TRBD1. Looked up from germline, CDR1 is SGHAT and CDR2 is FQNNGV. V gave up 1 base and J gave up 6 bases; unmatched junction bases: 6. The CDR3 spans 16 residues.

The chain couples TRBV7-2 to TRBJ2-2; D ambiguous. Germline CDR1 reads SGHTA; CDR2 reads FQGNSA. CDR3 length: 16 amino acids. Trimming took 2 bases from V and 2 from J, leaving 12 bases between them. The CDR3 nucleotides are TGTGCCAGCAGCTTATTCGCCAGGTCAAACACCGGGGAGCTGTTTTTT. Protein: CASSLFARSNTGELFF.

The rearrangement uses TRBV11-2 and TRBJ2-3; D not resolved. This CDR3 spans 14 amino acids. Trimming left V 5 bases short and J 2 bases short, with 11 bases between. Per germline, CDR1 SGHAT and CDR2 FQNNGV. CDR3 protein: CASSLQTATDTQYF. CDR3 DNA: TGTGCCAGCAGCCTACAGACGGCCACAGATACGCAGTATTTT.

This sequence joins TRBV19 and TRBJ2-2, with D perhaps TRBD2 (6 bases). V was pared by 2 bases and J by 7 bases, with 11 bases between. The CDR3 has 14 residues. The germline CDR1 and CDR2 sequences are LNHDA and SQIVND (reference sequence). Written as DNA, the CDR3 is TGTGCCAGTAGTATATTAGGAGGGATCGGGGAGCTGTTTTTT. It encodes CASSILGGIGELFF.

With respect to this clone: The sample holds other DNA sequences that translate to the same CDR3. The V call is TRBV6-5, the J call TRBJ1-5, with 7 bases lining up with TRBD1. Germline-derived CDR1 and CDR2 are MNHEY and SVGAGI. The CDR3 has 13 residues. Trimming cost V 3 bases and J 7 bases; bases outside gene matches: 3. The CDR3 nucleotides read TGTGCCAGCAGTTATGACAGGGTCCAGCCCCAGCATTTT. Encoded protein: CASSYDRVQPQHF.

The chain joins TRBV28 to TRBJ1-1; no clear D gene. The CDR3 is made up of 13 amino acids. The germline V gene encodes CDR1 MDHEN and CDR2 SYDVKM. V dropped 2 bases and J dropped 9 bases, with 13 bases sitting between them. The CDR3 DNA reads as TGTGCCAGCAGTTTACACGCTCGCCCTAAAGCTTTCTTT. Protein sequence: CASSLHARPKAFF. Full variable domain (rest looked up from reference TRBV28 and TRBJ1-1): DVKVTQSSRYLVKRTGEKVFLECVQDMDHENMFWYRQDPGLGLRLIYFSYDVKMKEKGDIPEGYSVSREKKERFSLILESASTNQTSMYLCASSLHARPKAFFGQGTRLTVV.

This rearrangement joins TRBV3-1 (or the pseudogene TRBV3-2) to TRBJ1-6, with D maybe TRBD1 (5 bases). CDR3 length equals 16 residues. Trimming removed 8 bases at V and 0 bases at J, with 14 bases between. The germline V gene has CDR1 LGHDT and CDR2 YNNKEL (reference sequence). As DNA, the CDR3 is TGTGCCAGCGGGAGTGGGGGGAGCTCCTATAATTCACCCCTCCACTTT. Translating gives CASGSGGSSYNSPLHF.

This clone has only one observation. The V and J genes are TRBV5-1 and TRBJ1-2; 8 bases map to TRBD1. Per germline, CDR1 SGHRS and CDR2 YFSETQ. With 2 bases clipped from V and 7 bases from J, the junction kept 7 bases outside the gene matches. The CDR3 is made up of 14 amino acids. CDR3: CASSFSGTGVGYTF. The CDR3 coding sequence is TGCGCCAGCAGCTTCTCCGGGACAGGAGTTGGCTACACCTTC. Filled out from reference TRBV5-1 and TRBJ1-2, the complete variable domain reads KAGVTQTPRYLIKTRGQQVTLSCSPISGHRSVSWYQQTPGQGLQFLFEYFSETQRNKGNFPGRFSGRQFSNSRSEMNVSTLELGDSALYLCASSFSGTGVGYTFGSGTRLTVV.

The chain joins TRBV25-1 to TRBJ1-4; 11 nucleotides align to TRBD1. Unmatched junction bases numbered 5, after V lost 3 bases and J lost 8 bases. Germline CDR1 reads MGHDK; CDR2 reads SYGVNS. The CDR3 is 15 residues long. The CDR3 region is CASSEMGQGVEKLFF. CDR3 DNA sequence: TGTGCCAGCAGTGAGATGGGACAGGGGGTGGAAAAACTGTTTTTT.

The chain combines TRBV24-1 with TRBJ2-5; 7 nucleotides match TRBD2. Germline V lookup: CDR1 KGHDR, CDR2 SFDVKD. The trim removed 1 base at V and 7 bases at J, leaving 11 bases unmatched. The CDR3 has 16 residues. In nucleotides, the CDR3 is TGTGCCACCAGTGATTTCGGGGGGAGCCCAGAGGGGACCCAGTACTTC. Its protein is CATSDFGGSPEGTQYF.

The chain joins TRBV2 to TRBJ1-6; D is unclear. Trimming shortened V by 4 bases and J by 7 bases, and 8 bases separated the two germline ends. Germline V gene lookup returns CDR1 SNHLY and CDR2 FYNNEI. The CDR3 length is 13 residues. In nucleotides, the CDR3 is TGTGCCAGCAGTGGAGAGGTAAATTCACCCCTCCACTTT. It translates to CASSGEVNSPLHF.

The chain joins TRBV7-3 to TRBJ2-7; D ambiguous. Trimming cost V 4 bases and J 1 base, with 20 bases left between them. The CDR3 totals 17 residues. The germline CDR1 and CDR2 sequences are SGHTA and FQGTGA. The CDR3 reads CASSSLPSLAPSYEQYF. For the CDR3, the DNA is TGTGCCAGCAGCTCACTTCCTTCCTTAGCCCCGTCCTACGAGCAGTACTTC. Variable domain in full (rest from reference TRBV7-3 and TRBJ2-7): GAGVSQTPSNKVTEKGKYVELRCDPISGHTALYWYRQSLGQGPEFLIYFQGTGAADDSGLPNDRFFAVRPEGSVSTLKIQRTERGDSAVYLCASSSLPSLAPSYEQYFGPGTRLTVT.

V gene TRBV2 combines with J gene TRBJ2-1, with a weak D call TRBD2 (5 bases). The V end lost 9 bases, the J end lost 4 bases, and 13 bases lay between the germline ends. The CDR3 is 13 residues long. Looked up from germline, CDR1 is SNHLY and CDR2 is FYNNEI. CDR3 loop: CARTSRIYNEQFF. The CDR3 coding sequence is TGTGCCAGAACTAGTCGAATATACAATGAGCAGTTCTTC.

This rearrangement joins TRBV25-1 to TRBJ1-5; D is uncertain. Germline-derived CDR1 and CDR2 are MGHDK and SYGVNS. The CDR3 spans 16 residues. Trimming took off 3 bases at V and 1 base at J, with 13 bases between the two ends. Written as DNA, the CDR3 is TGTGCCAGCAGTGATTCGGCGATCGGGAGCAATCAGCCCCAGCATTTT. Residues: CASSDSAIGSNQPQHF.

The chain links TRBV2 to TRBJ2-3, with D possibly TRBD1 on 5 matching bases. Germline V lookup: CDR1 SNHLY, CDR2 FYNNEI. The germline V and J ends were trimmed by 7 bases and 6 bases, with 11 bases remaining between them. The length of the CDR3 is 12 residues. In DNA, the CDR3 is TGTGCCAGCAATTTATCAGGGGATACGCAGTATTTT. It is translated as CASNLSGDTQYF. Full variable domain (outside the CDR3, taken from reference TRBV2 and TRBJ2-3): EPEVTQTPSHQVTQMGQEVILRCVPISNHLYFYWYRQILGQKVEFLVSFYNNEISEKSEIFDDQFSVERPDGSNFTLKIRSTKLEDSAMYFCASNLSGDTQYFGPGTRLTVL.

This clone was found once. The CDR3 DNA is TGCGCCAGCAGCTTGGCGGGGGAGGTTACGCAGTATTTT. This sequence encodes CASSLAGEVTQYF. This chain joins TRBV5-1 and TRBJ2-3, with D perhaps TRBD2 (6 bases). This CDR3 spans 13 amino acids. The V end lost 0 bases, the J end lost 8 bases, and 10 bases lay between the germline ends. The germline gives CDR1 SGHRS, CDR2 YFSETQ. Combining the CDR3 with reference TRBV5-1 and TRBJ2-3 gives the whole variable domain KAGVTQTPRYLIKTRGQQVTLSCSPISGHRSVSWYQQTPGQGLQFLFEYFSETQRNKGNFPGRFSGRQFSNSRSEMNVSTLELGDSALYLCASSLAGEVTQYFGPGTRLTVL.

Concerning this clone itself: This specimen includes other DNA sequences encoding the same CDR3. The CDR3 loop is CASSVEGGGYTF. The CDR3, as DNA: TGTGCCAGCAGCGTAGAAGGGGGAGGCTACACCTTC. This chain uses TRBV9 with TRBJ1-2; perhaps TRBD1 as D (6 bases). The length of the CDR3 is 12 residues. The germline V gene has CDR1 SGDLS and CDR2 YYNGEE. With 0 bases removed from V and 8 bases from J, the gap between germline ends came to 8 bases.